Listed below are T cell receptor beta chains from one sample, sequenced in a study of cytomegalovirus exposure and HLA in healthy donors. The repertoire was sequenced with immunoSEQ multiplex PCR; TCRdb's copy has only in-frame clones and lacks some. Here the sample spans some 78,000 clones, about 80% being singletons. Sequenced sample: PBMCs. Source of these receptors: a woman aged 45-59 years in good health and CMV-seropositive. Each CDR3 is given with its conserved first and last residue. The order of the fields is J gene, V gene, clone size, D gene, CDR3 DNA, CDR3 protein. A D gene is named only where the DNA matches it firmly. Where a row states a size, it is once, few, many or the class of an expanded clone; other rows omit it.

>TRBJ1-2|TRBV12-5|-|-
TGTGCTAGTGGAGTCCGACAGCATGGCTACACCTTC
CASGVRQHGYTF
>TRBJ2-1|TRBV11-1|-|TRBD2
TGTGCCAGCAGCTTAGACTTGGCGGGAGGAGGCCATGAGCAGTTCTTC
CASSLDLAGGGHEQFF
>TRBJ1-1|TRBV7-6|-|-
TGTGCCAGCAGCTCCCGGACAACTGAAGCTTTCTTT
CASSSRTTEAFF
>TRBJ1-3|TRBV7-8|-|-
TGTGCCAGCAGCCCCCGACCCGGAGGTGGAAACACCATATATTTT
CASSPRPGGGNTIYF
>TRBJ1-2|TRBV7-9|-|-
TGTGCCAGCAGCTTGGCCGACGGGGGGCGATATGGCTACACCTTC
CASSLADGGRYGYTF
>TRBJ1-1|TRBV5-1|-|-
TGCGCCAGCAGCGCGGACAGACCGAACACTGAAGCTTTCTTT
CASSADRPNTEAFF
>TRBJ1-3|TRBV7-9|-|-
TGTGCCAGCACGGGAAAGTCTGGAAACACCATATATTTT
CASTGKSGNTIYF
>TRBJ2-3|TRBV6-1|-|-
TGTGCCAGCAGCCTAGCCGGGACTAGCACAGATACGCAGTATTTT
CASSLAGTSTDTQYF
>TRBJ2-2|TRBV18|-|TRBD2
TGTGCCAGTTCAGGGACTGCTATGAGCGGGGCGAACACCGGGGAGCTGTTTTTT
CASSGTAMSGANTGELFF
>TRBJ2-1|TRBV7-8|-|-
TGTGCCAGCAGCTTAGTACATCCGGCTAGCTCCTACAATGAGCAGTTCTTC
CASSLVHPASSYNEQFF
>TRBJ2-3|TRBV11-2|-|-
TGTGCCAGCAGCCCCGACCAGACTGAAGATACGCAGTATTTT
CASSPDQTEDTQYF
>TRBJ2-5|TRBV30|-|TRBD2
TGTGCCTGGACCTTAACTAGCGGGGGGGCTCGGGAGACCCAGTACTTC
CAWTLTSGGARETQYF
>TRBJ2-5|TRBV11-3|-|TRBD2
TGTGCCAGCAGCTCCCTAGCGGGAGGGGGGGAGACCCAGTACTTC
CASSSLAGGGETQYF
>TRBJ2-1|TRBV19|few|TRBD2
TGTGCCAGTAGTATGACTAGCGGGTCCTACAATGAGCAGTTCTTC
CASSMTSGSYNEQFF
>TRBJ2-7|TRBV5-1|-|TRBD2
TGCGCCAGCAATGGCAGGGCGGGAGCATCCTACGAGCAGTACTTC
CASNGRAGASYEQYF
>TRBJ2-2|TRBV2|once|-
TGTGCCAGCAGAACCGGGTCCCTCACCGGGGAGCTGTTTTTT
CASRTGSLTGELFF
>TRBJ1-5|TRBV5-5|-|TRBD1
TGTGCCAGCAGCTTGGGAGACAGGGGGGGCAATCAGCCCCAGCATTTT
CASSLGDRGGNQPQHF
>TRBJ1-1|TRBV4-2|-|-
TGTGCCAGCAGCCCCGGGGTCCAGAGGTCCCTCACTGAAGCTTTCTTT
CASSPGVQRSLTEAFF
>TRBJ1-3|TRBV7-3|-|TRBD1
TGTGCCAGCAGCGGACAGGGAGGGGACACCATATATTTT
CASSGQGGDTIYF
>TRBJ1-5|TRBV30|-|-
TGTGCCTGGAATGCTGGGCCTAATCAGCCCCAGCATTTT
CAWNAGPNQPQHF
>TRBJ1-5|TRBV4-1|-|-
TGCGCCAGCAGCCAAGAGGCGGGGAATAGCAATCAGCCCCAGCATTTT
CASSQEAGNSNQPQHF
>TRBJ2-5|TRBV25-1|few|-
TGTGCCAGCAGTGACTTTGCGGGGGAGACCCAGTACTTC
CASSDFAGETQYF
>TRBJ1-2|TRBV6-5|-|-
TGTGCCAGCAGTGGGACCATTGGGGGAGGCTATGGCTACACCTTC
CASSGTIGGGYGYTF
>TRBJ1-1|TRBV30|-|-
TGTGCCTGGAGTGTCTTGGGGCACACTGAAGCTTTCTTT
CAWSVLGHTEAFF
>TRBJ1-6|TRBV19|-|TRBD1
TGTGCCAGTAGTCCGGGACAGGGATCACCCCTCCACTTT
CASSPGQGSPLHF
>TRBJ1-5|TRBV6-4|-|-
TGTGCCAGCAGTGACGCGGCGGGATCTAGTCAGCCCCAGCATTTT
CASSDAAGSSQPQHF